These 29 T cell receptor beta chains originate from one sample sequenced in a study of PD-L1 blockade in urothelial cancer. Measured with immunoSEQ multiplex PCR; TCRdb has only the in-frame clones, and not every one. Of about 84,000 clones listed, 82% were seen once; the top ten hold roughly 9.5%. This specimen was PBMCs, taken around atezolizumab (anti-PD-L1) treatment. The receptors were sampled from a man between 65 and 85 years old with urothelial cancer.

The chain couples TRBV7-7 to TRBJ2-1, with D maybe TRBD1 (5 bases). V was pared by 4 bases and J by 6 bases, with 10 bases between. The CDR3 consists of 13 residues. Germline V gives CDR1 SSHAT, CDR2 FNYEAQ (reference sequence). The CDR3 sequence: CASSSGRVNEQFF. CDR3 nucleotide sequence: TGTGCCAGCAGCTCCGGCAGGGTCAATGAGCAGTTCTTC.

Here the CDR3 reads CASSPPTGTSGGIQETQYF. The CDR3 nucleotides are TGTGCCAGCAGCCCCCCCACCGGGACTAGCGGGGGGATCCAAGAGACCCAGTACTTC. V is TRBV7-8 and J is TRBJ2-5; 15 positions match TRBD2. The germline CDR1 and CDR2 sequences are SGHVS and FQNEAQ. V lost 5 bases and J lost 1; bases outside the gene matches: 11. The CDR3 covers 19 residues.

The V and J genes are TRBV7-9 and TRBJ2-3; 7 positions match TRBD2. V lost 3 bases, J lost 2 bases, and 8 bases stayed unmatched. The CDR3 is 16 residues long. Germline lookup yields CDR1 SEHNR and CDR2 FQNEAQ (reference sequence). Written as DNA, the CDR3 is TGTGCCAGCAGCTTTCGCCCGGGGGGTTTCACAGATACGCAGTATTTT. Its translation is CASSFRPGGFTDTQYF.

The DNA for the CDR3 is TGTGCCAGCAGCCAACAGGGATGGGGTTTAACTAATGAAAAACTGTTTTTT. This translates into CASSQQGWGLTNEKLFF. The chain is built from TRBV4-2 and TRBJ1-4, with TRBD1 as a possible D gene (5 bases). With 2 bases removed from V and 1 base from J, the gap between germline ends came to 14 bases. The V gene's germline CDR1 is LGHNA and CDR2 YNFKEQ. The CDR3 is made up of 17 amino acids.

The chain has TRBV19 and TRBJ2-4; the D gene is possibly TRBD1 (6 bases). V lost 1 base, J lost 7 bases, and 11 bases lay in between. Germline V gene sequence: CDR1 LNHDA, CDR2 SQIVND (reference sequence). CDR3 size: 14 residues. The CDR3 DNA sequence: TGTGCCAGTAGTATAGTGGGACACTCTAACATTCAGTACTTC. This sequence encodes CASSIVGHSNIQYF.

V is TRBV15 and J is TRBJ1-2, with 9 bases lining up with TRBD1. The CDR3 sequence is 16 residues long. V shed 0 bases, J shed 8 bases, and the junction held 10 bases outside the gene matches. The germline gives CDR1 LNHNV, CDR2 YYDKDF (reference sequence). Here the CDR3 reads CATSRDDLGTGNGYTF. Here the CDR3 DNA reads TGTGCCACCAGCAGAGATGATCTGGGGACAGGGAACGGCTACACCTTC. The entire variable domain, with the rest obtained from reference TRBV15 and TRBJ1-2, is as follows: DAMVIQNPRYQVTQFGKPVTLSCSQTLNHNVMYWYQQKSSQAPKLLFHYYDKDFNNEADTPDNFQSRRPNTSFCFLDIRSPGLGDTAMYLCATSRDDLGTGNGYTFGSGTRLTVV.

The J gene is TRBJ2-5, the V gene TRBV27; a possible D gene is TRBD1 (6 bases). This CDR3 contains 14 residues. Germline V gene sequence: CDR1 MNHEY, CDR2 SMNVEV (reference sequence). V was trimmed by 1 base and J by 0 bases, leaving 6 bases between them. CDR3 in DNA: TGTGCCAGCAGTTTATGGACAGACCAAGAGACCCAGTACTTC. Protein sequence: CASSLWTDQETQYF.

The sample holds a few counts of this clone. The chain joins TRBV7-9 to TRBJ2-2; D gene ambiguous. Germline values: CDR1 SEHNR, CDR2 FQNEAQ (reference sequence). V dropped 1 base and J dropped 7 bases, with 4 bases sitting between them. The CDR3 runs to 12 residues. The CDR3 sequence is CASSLVYGELFF. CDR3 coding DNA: TGTGCCAGCAGCTTAGTGTACGGGGAGCTGTTTTTT.

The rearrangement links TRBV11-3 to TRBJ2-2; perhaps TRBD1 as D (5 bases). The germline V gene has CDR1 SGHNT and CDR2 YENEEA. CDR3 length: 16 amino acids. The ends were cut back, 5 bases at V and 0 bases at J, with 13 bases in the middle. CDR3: CASSPMGPANTGELFF. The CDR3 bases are TGTGCCAGCAGCCCCATGGGGCCCGCGAACACCGGGGAGCTGTTTTTT.

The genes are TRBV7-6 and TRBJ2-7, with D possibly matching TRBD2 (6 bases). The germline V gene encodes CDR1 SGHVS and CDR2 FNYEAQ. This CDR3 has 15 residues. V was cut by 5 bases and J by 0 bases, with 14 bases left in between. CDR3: CASSPGTSSSYEQYF. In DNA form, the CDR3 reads TGTGCCAGCAGCCCAGGGACTTCGAGCTCCTACGAGCAGTACTTC.

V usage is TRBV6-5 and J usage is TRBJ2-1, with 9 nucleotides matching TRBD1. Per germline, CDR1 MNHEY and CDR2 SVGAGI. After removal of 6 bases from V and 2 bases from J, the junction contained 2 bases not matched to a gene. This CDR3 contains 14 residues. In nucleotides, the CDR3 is TGTGCCAGCAGAGGGACAGGGACCTACAATGAGCAGTTCTTC. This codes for CASRGTGTYNEQFF.

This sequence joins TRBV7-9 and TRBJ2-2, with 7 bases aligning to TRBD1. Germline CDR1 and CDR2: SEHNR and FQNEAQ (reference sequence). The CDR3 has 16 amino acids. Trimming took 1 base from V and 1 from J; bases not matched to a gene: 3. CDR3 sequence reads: CASSLEQGENTGELFF. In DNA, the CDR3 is TGTGCCAGCAGCTTAGAGCAGGGGGAGAACACCGGGGAGCTGTTTTTT.

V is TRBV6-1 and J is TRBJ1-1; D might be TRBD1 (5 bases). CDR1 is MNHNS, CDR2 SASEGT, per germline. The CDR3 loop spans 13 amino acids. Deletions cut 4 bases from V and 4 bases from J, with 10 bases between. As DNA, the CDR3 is TGTGCCAGCAGTGGGACAAAGGTCACTGAAGCTTTCTTT. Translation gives CASSGTKVTEAFF.

The CDR3 is CAWSRSSGELFF. CDR3 bases: TGTGCCTGGAGCCGTTCCTCCGGGGAGCTGTTTTTT. V gene TRBV30 combines with J gene TRBJ2-2, with no clear D. Trimming removed 3 bases from V and 6 bases from J, with 8 bases in between. CDR3 length: 12 residues. Germline V gene sequence: CDR1 GTSNPN, CDR2 SVGIG (reference sequence).

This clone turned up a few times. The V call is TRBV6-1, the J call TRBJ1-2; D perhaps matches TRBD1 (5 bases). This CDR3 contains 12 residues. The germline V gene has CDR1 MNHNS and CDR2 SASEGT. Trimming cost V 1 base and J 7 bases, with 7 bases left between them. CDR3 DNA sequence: TGTGCCAGCAGTGAAGTTGGGGCTGGCTACACCTTC. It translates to CASSEVGAGYTF.

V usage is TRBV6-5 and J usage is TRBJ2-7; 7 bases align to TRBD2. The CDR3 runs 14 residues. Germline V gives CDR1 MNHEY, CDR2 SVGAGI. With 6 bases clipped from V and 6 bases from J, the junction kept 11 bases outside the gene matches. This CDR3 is CASSNTPWEGEQYF. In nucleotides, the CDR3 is TGTGCCAGCAGCAATACGCCCTGGGAGGGCGAGCAGTACTTC.

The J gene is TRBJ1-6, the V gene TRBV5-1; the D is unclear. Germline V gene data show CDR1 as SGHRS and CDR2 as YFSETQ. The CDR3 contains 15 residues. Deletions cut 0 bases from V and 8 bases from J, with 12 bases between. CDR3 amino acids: CASSLEGGNDSPLHF. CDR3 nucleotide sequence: TGCGCCAGCAGCTTGGAGGGAGGGAACGATTCACCCCTCCACTTT.

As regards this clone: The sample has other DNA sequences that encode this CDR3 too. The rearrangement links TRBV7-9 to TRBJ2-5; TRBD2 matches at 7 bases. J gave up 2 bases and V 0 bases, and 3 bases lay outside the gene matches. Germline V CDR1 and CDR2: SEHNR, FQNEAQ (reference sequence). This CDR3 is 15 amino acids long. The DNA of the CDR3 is TGTGCCAGCAGCTTAGCCTCCGGGGGGCAAGAGACCCAGTACTTC. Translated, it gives CASSLASGGQETQYF.

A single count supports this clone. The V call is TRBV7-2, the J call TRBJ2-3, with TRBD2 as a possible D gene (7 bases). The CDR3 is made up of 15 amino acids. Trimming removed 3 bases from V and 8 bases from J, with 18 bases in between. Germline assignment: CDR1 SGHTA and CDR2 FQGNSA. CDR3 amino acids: CASSFGGGGPATQYF. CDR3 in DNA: TGTGCCAGCAGCTTCGGCGGGGGCGGCCCCGCTACGCAGTATTTT.

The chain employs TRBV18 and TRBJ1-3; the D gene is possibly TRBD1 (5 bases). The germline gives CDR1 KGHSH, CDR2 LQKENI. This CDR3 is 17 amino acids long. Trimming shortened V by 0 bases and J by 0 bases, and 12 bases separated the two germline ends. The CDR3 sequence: CASSPPQGSNSGNTIYF. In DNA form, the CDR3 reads TGTGCCAGCTCACCACCGCAGGGCTCTAACTCTGGAAACACCATATATTTT.

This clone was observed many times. The CDR3 region has the DNA TGTGCCAGCAGCTTAGGGAGTGCTGGGGCCAACGTCCTGACTTTC. This gives the protein CASSLGSAGANVLTF. The chain links TRBV7-8 to TRBJ2-6, with unresolved D. CDR3 size: 15 residues. V was trimmed by 1 base and J by 2 bases, leaving 6 bases between them. Germline V CDR1 and CDR2: SGHVS, FQNEAQ.

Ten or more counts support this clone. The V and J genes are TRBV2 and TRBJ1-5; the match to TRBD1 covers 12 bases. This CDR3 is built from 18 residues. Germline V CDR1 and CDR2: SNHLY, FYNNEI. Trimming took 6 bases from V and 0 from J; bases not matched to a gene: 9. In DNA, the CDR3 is TGTGCCAGCAGCGATCTGGGACAGGGGGCCCTTAGCAATCAGCCCCAGCATTTT. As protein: CASSDLGQGALSNQPQHF.

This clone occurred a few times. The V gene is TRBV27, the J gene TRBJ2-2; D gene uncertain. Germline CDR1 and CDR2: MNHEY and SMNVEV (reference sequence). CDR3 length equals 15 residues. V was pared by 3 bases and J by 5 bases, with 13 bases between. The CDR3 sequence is CASSFAATLTGELFF. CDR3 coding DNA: TGTGCCAGCAGTTTCGCGGCGACCTTGACCGGGGAGCTGTTTTTT.

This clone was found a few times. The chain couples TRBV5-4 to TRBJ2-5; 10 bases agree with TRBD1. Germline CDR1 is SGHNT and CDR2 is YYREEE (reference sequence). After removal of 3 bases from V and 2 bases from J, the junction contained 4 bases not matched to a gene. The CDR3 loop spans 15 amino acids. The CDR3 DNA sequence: TGTGCCAGCAGCTCCCGACAGGGGGCACAAGAGACCCAGTACTTC. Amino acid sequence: CASSSRQGAQETQYF.

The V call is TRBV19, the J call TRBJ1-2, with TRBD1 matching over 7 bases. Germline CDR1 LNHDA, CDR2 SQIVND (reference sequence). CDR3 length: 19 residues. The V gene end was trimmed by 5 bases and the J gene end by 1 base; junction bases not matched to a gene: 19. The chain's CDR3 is CASSAPTGAATFFNYGYTF. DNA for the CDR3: TGTGCCAGTAGTGCCCCTACAGGGGCCGCCACCTTCTTTAACTATGGCTACACCTTC.

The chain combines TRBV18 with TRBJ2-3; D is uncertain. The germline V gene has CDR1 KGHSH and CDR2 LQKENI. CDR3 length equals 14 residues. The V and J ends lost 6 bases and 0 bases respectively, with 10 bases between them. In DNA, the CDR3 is TGTGCCAGCTCCCGCCTGCGGAGCACAGATACGCAGTATTTT. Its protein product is CASSRLRSTDTQYF.

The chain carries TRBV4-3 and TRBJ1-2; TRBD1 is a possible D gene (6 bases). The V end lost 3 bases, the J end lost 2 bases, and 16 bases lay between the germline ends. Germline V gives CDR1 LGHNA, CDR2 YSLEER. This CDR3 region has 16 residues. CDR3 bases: TGCGCCAGCAGCCAGGAAACAGGGAGGGGGAACTATGGCTACACCTTC. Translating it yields CASSQETGRGNYGYTF.

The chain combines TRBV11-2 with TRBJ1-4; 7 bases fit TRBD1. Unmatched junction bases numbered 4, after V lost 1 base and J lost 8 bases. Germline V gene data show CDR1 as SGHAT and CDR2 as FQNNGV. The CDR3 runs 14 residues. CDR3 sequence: CASSLGQGYEKLFF. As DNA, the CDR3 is TGTGCCAGCAGCTTAGGACAGGGTTACGAAAAACTGTTTTTT.

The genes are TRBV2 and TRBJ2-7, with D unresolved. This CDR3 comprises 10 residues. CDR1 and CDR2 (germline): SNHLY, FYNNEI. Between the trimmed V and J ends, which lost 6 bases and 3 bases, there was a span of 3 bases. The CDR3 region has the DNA TGTGCCAGCAGGCGCTACGAGCAGTACTTC. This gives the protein CASRRYEQYF.